Following are 23 T cell receptor beta chains from one sample sequenced in a study of blood T cell repertoires in COVID-19. Measured with immunoSEQ multiplex PCR; TCRdb has only the in-frame clones, and not every one. The sample has 150,000 or so clones; 70% to 90% are singletons. Input material: peripheral blood. The receptors come from a human donor in a cohort sampled during active COVID-19.

V usage is TRBV2 and J usage is TRBJ2-3; D is unclear. CDR1 SNHLY and CDR2 FYNNEI come from the germline V gene. Trimming took 7 bases from V and 2 from J, leaving 13 bases between them. CDR3 length: 14 residues. The CDR3 region has the DNA TGTGCCAGCAATGGCGGATTATTCACAGATACGCAGTATTTT. It is translated as CASNGGLFTDTQYF.

V gene TRBV7-8 combines with J gene TRBJ1-5, with unresolved D. With 1 base removed from V and 0 bases from J, the gap between germline ends came to 7 bases. The germline CDR1 and CDR2 sequences are SGHVS and FQNEAQ. The CDR3 consists of 15 residues. CDR3 sequence: CASSLDGYSNQPQHF. For the CDR3, the DNA is TGTGCCAGCAGCTTAGACGGGTATAGCAATCAGCCCCAGCATTTT.

The chain has TRBV28 and TRBJ1-2; possible D gene TRBD1, 5 bases. The CDR3 extends over 13 amino acids. Germline CDR1 and CDR2: MDHEN and SYDVKM. V lost 2 bases and J lost 8, with 12 bases in between. The CDR3 here is CASSLIRGYGYTF. The DNA of the CDR3 is TGTGCCAGCAGTTTAATTCGGGGGTACGGCTACACCTTC.

The rearrangement links TRBV19 to TRBJ1-5; possibly TRBD1 for D (6 bases). This CDR3 has 15 residues. V lost 3 bases, J lost 0 bases, and 9 bases lay in between. Germline V gene sequence: CDR1 LNHDA, CDR2 SQIVND (reference sequence). The CDR3 DNA follows: TGTGCCAGTAGTATTGGGGACATTAGCAATCAGCCCCAGCATTTT. Its translation: CASSIGDISNQPQHF.

The V gene is TRBV21-1, the J gene TRBJ2-1; TRBD2 is taken as the D call from the table, unchecked against the DNA. TRBV21-1 is deemed a pseudogene. The CDR3 has 19 residues. CDR3 nucleotides: TGTGCCAGCAACAGAACGGGGGGGACTAGCGGGAGGAAGGGGAATGAGCAGTTCTTC. This gives the protein CASNRTGGTSGRKGNEQFF.

The V and J genes are TRBV28 and TRBJ1-2; TRBD1 might be the D (5 bases). The length of the CDR3 is 13 residues. The V and J ends lost 5 bases and 3 bases respectively, with 10 bases between them. Germline CDR1 and CDR2: MDHEN and SYDVKM. CDR3 in DNA: TGTGCCAGCAGTCATCGACAGTACTATGGCTACACCTTC. Protein product: CASSHRQYYGYTF.

The rearrangement joins TRBV4-3 to TRBJ2-7; 11 nucleotides agree with TRBD2. CDR1 LGHNA and CDR2 YSLEER come from the germline V gene. V shed 2 bases, J shed 12 bases, and the junction held 15 bases outside the gene matches. The CDR3 is 16 amino acids. The CDR3 region is CASSQSLAGGSLERYF. For the CDR3, the DNA is TGCGCCAGCAGCCAAAGCCTAGCGGGGGGATCGTTGGAACGGTACTTC.

The genes are TRBV5-1 and TRBJ2-7; the match to TRBD1 covers 8 bases. CDR1 and CDR2 from the germline V gene are SGHRS and YFSETQ. The CDR3 extends over 16 amino acids. The junction had 9 bases not matched to a gene; V was cut back by 4 bases and J by 0 bases. The CDR3, as DNA: TGCGCCAGCAGCCGGGGCACAGGGGGGCTCTCCTACGAGCAGTACTTC. Its translation is CASSRGTGGLSYEQYF. The full variable domain, its missing parts supplied by reference TRBV5-1 and TRBJ2-7, is KAGVTQTPRYLIKTRGQQVTLSCSPISGHRSVSWYQQTPGQGLQFLFEYFSETQRNKGNFPGRFSGRQFSNSRSEMNVSTLELGDSALYLCASSRGTGGLSYEQYFGPGTRLTVT.

This clone was detected once. The V and J genes are TRBV5-4 and TRBJ2-5, with TRBD2 matching over 7 bases. Trimming at V came to 0 bases and at J to 10 bases, leaving 9 bases not matched to a gene. There are 14 residues in the CDR3. In germline, CDR1 is SGHNT, CDR2 YYREEE (reference sequence). This CDR3 is CASSLGGGTVGQYF. CDR3 coding DNA: TGTGCCAGCAGCTTGGGCGGGGGAACTGTAGGCCAGTACTTC.

Only a few counts were recorded for this clone. The V and J genes are TRBV27 and TRBJ1-5; D is ambiguous. This CDR3 is built from 15 residues. Germline V lookup: CDR1 MNHEY, CDR2 SMNVEV (reference sequence). V gave up 2 bases and J gave up 4 bases, with 12 bases separating them. The CDR3, as DNA: TGTGCCAGCAGTTTAAACGACGGAGCTAATCAGCCCCAGCATTTT. Protein sequence: CASSLNDGANQPQHF.

V gene TRBV6-5 combines with J gene TRBJ2-7; a weak D match, TRBD2 (6 bases). The CDR3 has 15 amino acids. The germline CDR1 and CDR2 sequences are MNHEY and SVGAGI. With 2 bases removed from V and 2 bases from J, the gap between germline ends came to 13 bases. In nucleotides, the CDR3 is TGTGCCAGCAGTTACAAGGGACTTAGCCCCTACGAGCAGTACTTC. It is translated as CASSYKGLSPYEQYF.

The V and J genes are TRBV19 and TRBJ1-3, with D possibly being TRBD1 (5 bases). The germline CDR1 and CDR2 sequences are LNHDA and SQIVND (reference sequence). The CDR3 is 13 amino acids. The V end lost 6 bases, the J end lost 5 bases, and 11 bases lay between the germline ends. CDR3 nucleotides: TGTGCCAGTAGGAGCACGGACAGAAACACCATATATTTT. This codes for CASRSTDRNTIYF.

The chain combines TRBV12-5 with TRBJ1-1, with TRBD1 matching 7 bases. This CDR3 is 14 amino acids long. With V trimmed by 6 bases and J by 5 bases, 9 bases remained unmatched. Germline V gene sequence: CDR1 LGHNT, CDR2 FRNRAP. CDR3 bases: TGTGCTAGTGGAACGACAGGGTGGGTGACTGAAGCTTTCTTT. Residues: CASGTTGWVTEAFF.

The chain links TRBV11-2 to TRBJ2-5, with TRBD2 identical over 16 bases. The ends lost 4 bases at V and 5 bases at J; junction bases unmatched: 7. CDR1 and CDR2 from the germline V gene are SGHAT and FQNNGV. The CDR3 runs to 17 residues. The CDR3 is CASSSGTSGGARETQYF. CDR3 sequence (DNA): TGTGCCAGCAGCTCCGGGACTAGCGGGGGGGCCAGGGAGACCCAGTACTTC.

This clone was found a few times. This chain uses TRBV27 with TRBJ2-1, with D maybe TRBD1 (6 bases). CDR1 is MNHEY, CDR2 SMNVEV, per germline (reference sequence). Trimming shortened V by 5 bases and J by 6 bases, and 14 bases separated the two germline ends. The CDR3 length is 14 residues. The CDR3 is CASSLLQGSNEQFF. As DNA, the CDR3 is TGTGCCAGCAGTCTACTACAGGGAAGCAATGAGCAGTTCTTC.

This sequence joins TRBV7-9 and TRBJ2-1; 9 nucleotides match TRBD1. The CDR3 contains 15 residues. CDR1 is SEHNR, CDR2 FQNEAQ, per germline (reference sequence). With V trimmed by 5 bases and J by 5 bases, 7 bases remained unmatched. This CDR3 reads CASSRWTGANNEQFF. The CDR3 coding sequence is TGTGCCAGCAGCCGGTGGACAGGGGCAAACAATGAGCAGTTCTTC.

V and J are TRBV2 and TRBJ2-1, with 7 nucleotides matching TRBD1. The CDR3 length is 13 residues. Germline CDR1 reads SNHLY; CDR2 reads FYNNEI. With V trimmed by 7 bases and J by 4 bases, 4 bases remained unmatched. CDR3 in amino acids: CASNRDRYNEQFF. The CDR3 DNA reads as TGTGCCAGCAATCGGGACAGATACAATGAGCAGTTCTTC.

This clone was seen just once. The J gene is TRBJ1-5, the V gene TRBV9, with TRBD1 identical over 10 bases. Germline CDR1 and CDR2: SGDLS and YYNGEE. The CDR3 extends over 14 amino acids. The V gene end was trimmed by 3 bases and the J gene end by 6 bases; junction bases not matched to a gene: 3. The CDR3 region is CASSETGGGQPQHF. CDR3 nucleotide sequence: TGTGCCAGCAGCGAGACAGGGGGCGGTCAGCCCCAGCATTTT.

A few counts support this clone. The gene calls are TRBV21-1 and TRBJ2-1; the table assigns TRBD2, which was not confirmed against the DNA. TRBV21-1 is recorded as a pseudogene. The CDR3 is 14 residues long. This CDR3 reads CASLAGEGKNEQFF. CDR3 nucleotide sequence: TGTGCCTCCCTGGCGGGAGAGGGAAAGAATGAGCAGTTCTTC.

The V and J genes are TRBV6-5 and TRBJ1-1; D perhaps matches TRBD1 (6 bases). This CDR3 contains 15 residues. Trimming stripped 8 bases from V and 1 base from J, with 17 bases between. Germline V lookup: CDR1 MNHEY, CDR2 SVGAGI. The CDR3 loop reads CASLARTAENTEAFF. CDR3 DNA sequence: TGTGCCAGCCTTGCAAGGACAGCGGAGAACACTGAAGCTTTCTTT.

This chain uses TRBV6-2 or TRBV6-3 with TRBJ2-5; TRBD2 might be the D (6 bases). Germline loops: CDR1 MNHEY, CDR2 SVGEGT. Trimming stripped 2 bases from V and 5 bases from J, with 9 bases between. The CDR3 extends over 13 amino acids. The CDR3 DNA reads as TGTGCCAGCAGTTACACTAGCCGGGAGACCCAGTACTTC. Its protein product is CASSYTSRETQYF.

The chain recombines TRBV9 with TRBJ2-4; 7 bases align to TRBD1. Germline trimming cut 0 bases from V and 0 bases from J; bases unmatched to any gene: 15. Germline CDR1 SGDLS, CDR2 YYNGEE. This CDR3 is built from 20 residues. The CDR3 nucleotides read TGTGCCAGCAGCGTAGGGCAGCATGGGACAGCTTCTTTAGCCAAAAACATTCAGTACTTC. Translated: CASSVGQHGTASLAKNIQYF.

The rearrangement joins TRBV4-3 to TRBJ1-4; 11 bases match TRBD1. V shed 3 bases and J 7 bases; nucleotides not matched to a gene: 7. The CDR3 contains 16 residues. Looked up from germline, CDR1 is LGHNA and CDR2 is YSLEER. The CDR3 here is CASSQAGTGGREKLFF. The DNA of the CDR3 is TGCGCCAGCAGCCAGGCCGGGACAGGGGGACGTGAAAAACTGTTTTTT.